One and the same sample provided the 16 T cell receptor beta chains below, sequenced in a study of blood T cell repertoires in COVID-19. Sequencing was performed with immunoSEQ multiplex PCR; in TCRdb, only in-frame clones are kept and a portion is missing. Of under 350,000 clones listed, around 85% are singletons. The sample was PBMCs or T cells enriched from blood (not recorded which). The receptor set was obtained from a woman aged 40 to 50 with acute COVID-19.

The genes are TRBV28 and TRBJ1-2; TRBD1 matches at 8 bases. The CDR3 is 13 residues long. V shed 8 bases, J shed 7 bases, and the junction held 9 bases outside the gene matches. Germline V gives CDR1 MDHEN, CDR2 SYDVKM. The CDR3 spells CASEAGTGLGYTF. The CDR3, as DNA: TGTGCCAGCGAGGCAGGGACAGGTCTTGGCTACACCTTC.

The gene calls are TRBV7-3 and TRBJ2-7, with 9 bases aligning to TRBD1. The CDR3 sequence is 12 residues long. The germline V gene has CDR1 SGHTA and CDR2 FQGTGA. J lost 7 bases, V lost 5 bases, and 3 bases had no gene match. CDR3 sequence (DNA): TGTGCCAGCAGCGCGGACAGGGGTGAGCAGTACTTC. It encodes CASSADRGEQYF.

J is TRBJ1-2 and V is TRBV3-1 (or the pseudogene TRBV3-2), with 8 nucleotides matching TRBD1. V shed 5 bases and J 8 bases; nucleotides not matched to a gene: 4. Germline CDR1 reads LGHDT; CDR2 reads YNNKEL (reference sequence). The CDR3 loop spans 12 amino acids. The CDR3 DNA is TGTGCCAGCAGCGCAGGGGGCAGCGGCTACACCTTC. Protein: CASSAGGSGYTF.

The chain carries TRBV18 and TRBJ2-3, with D uncertain. The ends were cut back, 3 bases at V and 0 bases at J, with 10 bases in the middle. The germline V gene encodes CDR1 KGHSH and CDR2 LQKENI. The CDR3 is made up of 15 amino acids. The CDR3 protein is CASSPNTPSTDTQYF. The CDR3 DNA sequence: TGTGCCAGCTCACCGAACACACCGAGCACAGATACGCAGTATTTT.

Only one count was recorded for this clone. The chain combines TRBV25-1 with TRBJ2-5; possibly TRBD2 for D (6 bases). V was clipped by 1 base and J by 5 bases, with 14 bases between them. Germline CDR1 and CDR2: MGHDK and SYGVNS. This CDR3 is 15 amino acids long. In nucleotides, the CDR3 is TGTGCCAGCAGTGAATTATCGGGAGCGGCGGAGACCCAGTACTTC. Translated, it gives CASSELSGAAETQYF.

This clone was seen a single time. The gene calls are TRBV6-5 and TRBJ1-6, with D tentatively TRBD1 (6 bases). CDR3 length: 15 residues. The V gene's germline CDR1 is MNHEY and CDR2 SVGAGI. Trimming removed 0 bases at V and 9 bases at J, with 12 bases between. CDR3 sequence (DNA): TGTGCCAGCAGTTACTCGGGGGCGGGTGGTTCACCCCTCCACTTT. It encodes CASSYSGAGGSPLHF.

In the case of this clone: In the same sample, other DNA sequences code for this CDR3. V usage is TRBV14 and J usage is TRBJ1-5, with 12 bases identical to TRBD1. CDR1 and CDR2 (germline): SGHDN, FVKESK. The CDR3 is 15 amino acids. V trimming: 3 bases; J trimming: 6 bases; junction bases outside the gene matches: 3. In DNA form, the CDR3 reads TGTGCCAGCAGCCAGGGACAGGGGGCAGGTCAGCCCCAGCATTTT. This encodes CASSQGQGAGQPQHF.

The chain carries TRBV7-2 and TRBJ2-5, with a tentative D call TRBD2 (6 bases). The V gene lost 0 bases and the J gene lost 5 bases, with 13 bases spanning the gap. Looked up from germline, CDR1 is SGHTA and CDR2 is FQGNSA. The CDR3 totals 15 residues. CDR3 nucleotides: TGTGCCAGCAGCTTAGCGTTGGCAGGGAGGGAGACCCAGTACTTC. As protein: CASSLALAGRETQYF.

This clone was seen more than once but under ten times. This rearrangement joins TRBV5-1 to TRBJ2-1; D perhaps matches TRBD2 (7 bases). Per germline, CDR1 SGHRS and CDR2 YFSETQ. The V end was cut by 3 bases, the J end by 9 bases, with 13 bases between. This CDR3 is built from 13 residues. CDR3 residues: CASSSRGGSEQFF. The CDR3 bases are TGCGCCAGCAGCTCTAGGGGGGGAAGTGAGCAGTTCTTC. The full variable domain, completed using reference TRBV5-1 and TRBJ2-1, is KAGVTQTPRYLIKTRGQQVTLSCSPISGHRSVSWYQQTPGQGLQFLFEYFSETQRNKGNFPGRFSGRQFSNSRSEMNVSTLELGDSALYLCASSSRGGSEQFFGPGTRLTVL.

This CDR3 reads CASSLGTEELFF. CDR3 DNA: TGTGCCAGCAGCTTAGGGACAGAGGAGCTGTTTTTT. This chain links TRBV7-9 with TRBJ2-2, with a tentative D call TRBD1 (6 bases). The germline gives CDR1 SEHNR, CDR2 FQNEAQ (reference sequence). This CDR3 comprises 12 residues. V was clipped by 1 base and J by 10 bases, with 7 bases between them.

Concerning this clone itself: Other DNA sequences in this sample translate to the same CDR3. This chain links TRBV5-4 with TRBJ2-5; D gene unclear. This CDR3 spans 14 amino acids. Germline V lookup: CDR1 SGHNT, CDR2 YYREEE (reference sequence). V dropped 4 bases and J dropped 2 bases, with 12 bases sitting between them. CDR3 sequence reads: CASSRGLGQETQYF. In DNA, the CDR3 is TGTGCCAGCAGCCGAGGATTGGGTCAAGAGACCCAGTACTTC.

The V gene is TRBV5-4, the J gene TRBJ1-2; the match to TRBD1 covers 7 bases. This CDR3 has 16 amino acids. V lost 5 bases, J lost 2 bases, and 12 bases stayed unmatched. The V gene's germline CDR1 is SGHNT and CDR2 YYREEE (reference sequence). The CDR3 sequence: CASSLLRGQANYGYTF. CDR3 in DNA: TGTGCCAGCAGTCTTCTGAGAGGACAGGCCAACTATGGCTACACCTTC.

The CDR3 here is CASSFGISYEQYF. CDR3 coding DNA: TGTGCCAGCAGCTTCGGGATTTCCTACGAGCAGTACTTC. The J gene is TRBJ2-7, the V gene TRBV7-9; weak D call: TRBD2 (5 bases). V lost 3 bases, J lost 1 base, and 7 bases lay in between. This CDR3 spans 13 amino acids. Germline CDR1 and CDR2: SEHNR and FQNEAQ (reference sequence).

The rearrangement joins TRBV5-1 to TRBJ1-6; D possibly corresponds to TRBD1 (6 bases). CDR1 SGHRS and CDR2 YFSETQ come from the germline V gene. The CDR3 sequence is 14 residues long. V lost 3 bases and J lost 7, with 11 bases in between. The CDR3 here is CASSWAGENSPLHF. CDR3 DNA sequence: TGCGCCAGCAGCTGGGCAGGGGAGAATTCACCCCTCCACTTT.

The chain recombines TRBV3-1 (or the pseudogene TRBV3-2) with TRBJ2-2; the match to TRBD2 covers 9 bases. The CDR3 has 16 amino acids. Looked up from germline, CDR1 is LGHDT and CDR2 is YNNKEL (reference sequence). J was trimmed by 0 bases and V by 4 bases; bases with no gene match: 3. CDR3 sequence (DNA): TGTGCCAGCAGCCCCCCTAGCGGGACGAACACCGGGGAGCTGTTTTTT. It is translated as CASSPPSGTNTGELFF.

This sequence joins TRBV15 and TRBJ1-4, with D perhaps TRBD1 (6 bases). V was pared by 5 bases and J by 5 bases, with 15 bases between. This CDR3 region has 15 residues. Germline CDR1 LNHNV, CDR2 YYDKDF (reference sequence). CDR3 DNA: TGTGCCACCAGCTATAAACGGACAGTAAATGAAAAACTGTTTTTT. Protein: CATSYKRTVNEKLFF.